This T cell receptor beta chain was sequenced in a study of beta chain features in type 1 diabetes. Study summary: Patients shared similar age, gender and cell yields with healthy donors. Study observations and caveats: In every one of the four CD4+ subsets, TCRB CDR3s were moderately but significantly shorter in Type 1 diabetes patients.

Every participating donor gave one draw, a heparinised blood sample averaging around 0.11 L. CD4+ naive, central memory, regulatory and stem cell-like memory cells were sorted via CD45RO/CCR7/CD25/CD127/CD95/CD27. The CDR3 is 14 residues long. Trimming removed 6 bases at V and 4 bases at J, with 16 bases between. The germline V gene has CDR1 MNHNS and CDR2 SASEGT. The entirety of the isolated RNA underwent reverse transcription, so expressed TCRB transcripts were sequenced. Some clones are missing from TCRdb's copy, which holds only in-frame ones; the method was immunoSEQ multiplex PCR. The repertoire includes under 900,000 clones, 17% of them detected once, and around 0.02% sits in the top ten. Worth noting for this clone: Its specificity is unknown.

The sample was naive CD4+ T cells from blood. This chain uses TRBV6-1 with TRBJ2-7; the D gene is possibly TRBD1 (5 bases). This TCR was recovered from a woman in her late teens or twenties in good health. CDR3 bases: TGTGCCAGCAGGAGACAAGGGGCTAGGTACGAGCAGTACTTC. This encodes CASRRQGARYEQYF.